The clone carrying this T cell receptor beta chain was counted between two and nine times. Antigen unknown. TCR alpha and TCR beta cDNA libraries carrying sample barcodes and UMIs were produced by 5'RACE using constant-segment primers. TCRdb recomputed calls from the 5' RACE reads with MiXCR, one row per CDR3 protein. The sample holds a few hundred thousand distinct CDR3 sequences, approximately 19% seen once. The CDR3 extends over 13 amino acids. V lost 3 bases to trimming and J lost 14 bases, with 14 bases between them. This sample was included in a study of T-cell memory formation after mild COVID-19. Across the study: The study found TCR clusters largely donor specific. General study results and limits: Some clones that responded turned up in pre-infection memory, which suggests that cross-reactive memory joined in. Largely, contracting CD4+ clones fell within CM and EM, and contracting CD8+ clones within EMRA.

Sequenced: PBMCs or a T cell subset sorted from them (not recorded which). The chain carries TRBV12-3 or TRBV12-4 and TRBJ1-6; D call uncertain. The TCR was taken from a young man who had mild COVID-19 (a few samples of this study predate the infection). Cell type and time point are not known. The CDR3 here is CASSLARALTLHF. The DNA of the CDR3 is TGTGCCAGCAGTTTGGCGAGGGCCCTTACCCTCCACTTT.